This T cell receptor (beta chain) was sequenced in a study of blood T cells in healthy people across ages. In the study overall: Template switching retrieved approximately one barcoded beta molecule for each two T cells.

Sample-barcoded 5' priming and a J-beta primer mix drove a second PCR of roughly 6 to 12 cycles. TCRdb used MiXCR to reprocess the 5' RACE reads, holding one entry per CDR3 protein. The sample consists of over 1,500,000 distinct CDR3 sequences, 40% to 55% of them appearing once. Per-sample PBMC isolation yielded at least 6.5 million cells. This clonotype was detected a few times. V was shortened by 1 base and J by 2 bases, with 9 bases between the two germline ends. This CDR3 has 14 residues. This receptor was taken from a woman in her forties in good health. The chain carries TRBV12-3 or TRBV12-4 and TRBJ2-7; D gene uncertain. Specimen: blood. DNA of the CDR3: TGTGCCAGCAGTTTAGTGGGATCCCCCTACGAGCAGTACTTC. Protein product: CASSLVGSPYEQYF.